This T cell receptor (beta chain) was identified in a study of a mutant IDH1 vaccine in newly diagnosed glioma (dated by TCRdb to the early 2020s). Looking at the study overall: Across visits V03 through V10, patients got a total of eight vaccinations, given in weeks 1, 3, 5, 7, 11, 15, 19 and 23. Vaccination started 4-6 weeks after radiotherapy alone, or was given together with temozolomide cycles in the groups whose treatment included chemotherapy. The approximately 32 treated patients were 62.5% male and around 40% female, with a mean age of approximately 40 years. Prior to enrollment, standard therapy consisting of radiotherapy alone, temozolomide alone, or radiochemotherapy with temozolomide had been administered to patients, with the combination being received by most patients. Six visits were used for peripheral blood collection: V03 (baseline), V05, V07, V10, V12 and V13. For exploratory analyses, some 24 treated patients had longitudinal TCRB deep sequencing done wherever samples were available.

Overall study results and their limits: Changes in the top peripheral T cell clonotypes picked up by TCRB sequencing did not appear to be linked to pseudoprogression. Vaccine-induced immune responses across multiple MHC alleles were detected in 93.3% of patients. The authors stated that sample limitations prevented analyses of patient blood samples from being reproduced. Selection of PBMC samples for TCRB deep sequencing was based on availability.

Concerning this clone: The clone's antigen remains unknown. No quality values exist for individual bases; no much larger clone is one base distant.

Trimming removed 3 bases from V and 2 bases from J; the gene matches leave 10 bases unexplained. Via the germline V gene, CDR1 is KGHSH and CDR2 LQKENI. The CDR3 goes from the cysteine to the phenylalanine over 16 residues. The CDR3 DNA has 48 bases and is translated from base 1. The time point label, as the study defines it: week 5, during vaccination. Every vaccine dose consisted of 300 ug of a 20-mer mutant IDH1 peptide in Montanide, administered subcutaneously together with topical imiquimod. Donors had newly diagnosed WHO grade 3 or 4 IDH1-mutant astrocytomas with loss of nuclear ATRX. The samples were drawn from NOA16, a multicentre, single-arm, open-label phase I trial in Germany that tested a mutant IDH1 peptide vaccine in humans for the first time. Genomic DNA for TCRB sequencing was extracted from EDTA blood using the DNeasy Blood and Tissue Kit. Libraries were made using the immunoSEQ multiplex PCR assay. Rearranged TCR beta chain sequences were amplified using the hsTCRB Kit according to the manufacturer's protocol. Sequencing of TCRB libraries was carried out on an Illumina MiSeq. Under the source paper's analysis protocol: Demultiplexing, trimming and gene mapping were performed with the kit vendor's proprietary platform. TCRdb retrieved this table from immuneACCESS and kept in-frame rearrangements only. Not all clones are present; in checked studies, unresolved V genes account for under half, and no reason is known for the remainder. The V and J calls and clone size were taken over from that table, and D and trimming were inferred from the DNA. This sample lists around 56,000 clones; roughly 80% were detected once. Clones ranked in the top ten supply approximately 3.1% of the sample.

The sequence joins TRBV18 to TRBJ2-7; the junction holds 7 bases that match TRBD1. The clonotype comes from a woman under 30 with glioma. Some clones in this sample may be carry-over from other donors' samples. Source: PBMCs, taken from a glioma patient whose treatment included an IDH1 peptide vaccine. CDR3 loop: CASSPRVSGTAYEQYF. The nucleotides read TGTGCCAGCTCACCCCGGGTATCCGGGACAGCCTACGAGCAGTACTTC.